This T cell receptor (beta chain) was sequenced during a study of a mutant IDH1 vaccine in newly diagnosed glioma. Overall study: The vaccination schedule gave patients eight doses in weeks 1, 3, 5, 7, 11, 15, 19 and 23. Onset of vaccination occurred 4-6 weeks following radiotherapy alone, or with temozolomide cycles. Most patients had received both radiotherapy and temozolomide, the prior options being radiotherapy, temozolomide, or both. Treated patients, averaging roughly 40 years, were roughly 62% male and roughly 38% female.

The CDR3 extends over 16 amino acids. Looked up from germline, CDR1 is SGHDT and CDR2 is YYEEEE. The germline V and J ends were trimmed by 1 base and 4 bases, with 17 bases remaining between them. Documented time point: week 23, last vaccination. The study gave 300 ug of mutant IDH1 20-mer peptide per vaccine dose, with topical imiquimod. Clones were read by immunoSEQ multiplex PCR, and TCRdb kept only the in-frame ones, dropping some. Among approximately 57,000 clones listed, about three quarters were seen once. With respect to this clone: Its antigen is still unknown.

The V and J genes are TRBV5-6 and TRBJ1-1; D gene uncertain. The TCR comes from a woman aged 40 to 50 with glioma. Some clones in this sample may be carry-over from other donors' samples. The sample was PBMCs, taken from a glioma patient whose treatment included an IDH1 peptide vaccine. CDR3 sequence reads: CASSLLRPRLGTEAFF. DNA for the CDR3: TGTGCCAGCAGCTTGCTAAGACCTAGGTTGGGCACTGAAGCTTTCTTT.